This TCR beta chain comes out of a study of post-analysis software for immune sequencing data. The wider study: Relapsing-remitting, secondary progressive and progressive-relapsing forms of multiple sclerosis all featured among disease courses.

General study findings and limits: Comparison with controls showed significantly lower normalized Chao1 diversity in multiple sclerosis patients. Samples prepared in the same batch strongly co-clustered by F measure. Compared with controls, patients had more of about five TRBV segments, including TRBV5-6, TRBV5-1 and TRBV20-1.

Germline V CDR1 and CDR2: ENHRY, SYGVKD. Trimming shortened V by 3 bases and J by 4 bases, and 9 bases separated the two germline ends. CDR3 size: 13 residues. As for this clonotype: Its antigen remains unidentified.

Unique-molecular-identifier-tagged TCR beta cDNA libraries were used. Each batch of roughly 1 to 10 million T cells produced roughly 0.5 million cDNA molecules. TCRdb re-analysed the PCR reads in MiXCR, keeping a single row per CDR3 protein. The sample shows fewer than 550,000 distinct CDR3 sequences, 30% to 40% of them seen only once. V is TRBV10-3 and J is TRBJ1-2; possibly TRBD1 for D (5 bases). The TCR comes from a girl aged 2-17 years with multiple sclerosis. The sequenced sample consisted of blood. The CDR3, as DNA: TGTGCCATCAGTGATGAAAGGGGCTATGGCTACACCTTC. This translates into CAISDERGYGYTF.